Each of the 32 T cell receptor beta chains below was sequenced from the same sample in a study of blood T cell repertoires in COVID-19. Sequencing used immunoSEQ multiplex PCR; TCRdb keeps in-frame clones, though not all of them. This sample has around 120,000 clones; 75% to 90% occur once, and the top ten carry 6.5% to 8.5%. Material for sequencing was peripheral blood. These receptor sequences come from a human donor in a cohort sampled during active COVID-19.

The chain couples TRBV20-1 to TRBJ2-1, with no clear D. V was trimmed by 6 bases and J by 8 bases, leaving 8 bases between them. This CDR3 is 10 amino acids long. Germline CDR1 and CDR2: DFQATT and SNEGSKA (reference sequence). This CDR3 is CSARLHEQFF. DNA of the CDR3: TGCAGTGCCAGGTTGCATGAGCAGTTCTTC.

The V call is TRBV5-1, the J call TRBJ1-2, with D uncertain. The CDR3 is made up of 13 amino acids. CDR1 and CDR2 from the germline V gene are SGHRS and YFSETQ. V was clipped by 4 bases and J by 7 bases, with 14 bases between them. For the CDR3, the DNA is TGCGCCAGCAGCCCGTCCCGGAGGAGTGGCTACACCTTC. Encoded protein: CASSPSRRSGYTF.

This chain joins TRBV19 and TRBJ2-1; 10 bases are a match to TRBD1. V shed 5 bases and J 7 bases; nucleotides not matched to a gene: 8. Per germline, CDR1 LNHDA and CDR2 SQIVND (reference sequence). The CDR3 has 15 amino acids. CDR3 in amino acids: CASSGSGQGWNEQFF. For the CDR3, the DNA is TGTGCCAGTAGTGGTTCGGGACAGGGGTGGAATGAGCAGTTCTTC.

The chain is built from TRBV5-4 and TRBJ2-1; 11 bases agree with TRBD2. Losses at the gene ends were 6 bases for V and 4 bases for J; bases not matched to a gene: 15. CDR1 is SGHNT and CDR2 is YYREEE in the germline V gene (reference sequence). The CDR3 loop spans 18 amino acids. The CDR3: CASTSGGPSGGRYNEQFF. CDR3 nucleotides: TGTGCCAGCACCTCAGGCGGCCCTAGCGGGGGGAGATACAATGAGCAGTTCTTC.

The chain combines TRBV10-1 with TRBJ2-5; 8 bases are shared with TRBD2. The CDR3 covers 15 residues. V dropped 3 bases and J dropped 3; count of bases not matched to a gene: 6. The germline CDR1 and CDR2 sequences are WNHNN and SYGVQD (reference sequence). As DNA, the CDR3 is TGCGCCAGCAGTGACGGGAGGGCCAGGGAAGAGACCCAGTACTTC. Translating gives CASSDGRAREETQYF.

This clone has a handful of counts. The V and J genes are TRBV5-1 and TRBJ2-3; D is ambiguous. V was clipped by 0 bases and J by 3 bases, with 11 bases between them. The CDR3 consists of 15 residues. Germline V gene data show CDR1 as SGHRS and CDR2 as YFSETQ. Here the CDR3 DNA reads TGCGCCAGCAGCTTGGAGTTTCCCGGGACAGATACGCAGTATTTT. It translates to CASSLEFPGTDTQYF.

This sequence joins TRBV10-1 and TRBJ2-7, with D unclear. Trimming stripped 6 bases from V and 5 bases from J, with 17 bases between. This CDR3 region has 14 residues. Germline V gene lookup returns CDR1 WNHNN and CDR2 SYGVQD (reference sequence). The CDR3 DNA is TGCGCCAGCAGCCCCCAGGCCTCGGTCCACGAGCAGTACTTC. This translates into CASSPQASVHEQYF.

The rearrangement links TRBV5-1 to TRBJ2-5, with 8 bases lining up with TRBD2. CDR1 and CDR2 (germline): SGHRS, YFSETQ. The CDR3 runs to 13 residues. V was clipped by 7 bases and J by 3 bases; unmatched bases: 5. The CDR3 DNA is TGCGCCAGCGCGGGGGGCTACGAAGAGACCCAGTACTTC. Translated: CASAGGYEETQYF.

The chain has TRBV5-1 and TRBJ2-3; 9 bases map to TRBD1. The CDR3 runs 16 residues. The germline CDR1 and CDR2 sequences are SGHRS and YFSETQ. The V segment lost 3 bases and the J segment 5 bases; nucleotides outside the gene matches: 10. The CDR3 sequence is CASSSPQGQGLDTQYF. The CDR3 coding sequence is TGCGCCAGCAGCTCCCCACAGGGACAGGGCCTAGATACGCAGTATTTT.

This clone was observed once. The V gene is TRBV5-6, the J gene TRBJ1-2; D gene uncertain. From germline, CDR1 is SGHDT and CDR2 YYEEEE. CDR3 length equals 13 residues. The V end was cut by 3 bases, the J end by 0 bases, with 6 bases between. The CDR3 sequence is CASSSGTNYGYTF. The CDR3 nucleotides read TGTGCCAGCAGCTCCGGGACTAACTATGGCTACACCTTC.

The chain carries TRBV16 and TRBJ2-7, with D possibly TRBD2 on 5 matching bases. Germline V CDR1 and CDR2: KGHSY, FQNENV. CDR3 length equals 15 residues. V lost 3 bases and J 3 bases, leaving 15 bases between the germline ends. The CDR3 protein is CASSHRTGSLYEQYF. In nucleotides, the CDR3 is TGTGCCAGCAGCCACCGCACGGGGTCCCTCTACGAGCAGTACTTC. Full variable domain (rest looked up from reference TRBV16 and TRBJ2-7): GEEVAQTPKHLVRGEGQKAKLYCAPIKGHSYVFWYQQVLKNEFKFLISFQNENVFDETGMPKERFSAKCLPNSPCSLEIQATKLEDSAVYFCASSHRTGSLYEQYFGPGTRLTVT.

The gene calls are TRBV6-1 and TRBJ2-7; 13 positions match TRBD2. The CDR3 runs 16 residues. From germline, CDR1 is MNHNS and CDR2 SASEGT. J lost 0 bases, V lost 1 base, and 0 bases had no gene match. The CDR3 protein is CASSEGLAGGSYEQYF. DNA of the CDR3: TGTGCCAGCAGTGAAGGACTAGCGGGAGGCTCCTACGAGCAGTACTTC.

This clone is a singleton in its sample. This chain joins TRBV6-5 and TRBJ2-5, with D maybe TRBD1 (5 bases). This CDR3 spans 15 amino acids. V dropped 5 bases and J dropped 1 base, with 14 bases sitting between them. Germline V gene data show CDR1 as MNHEY and CDR2 as SVGAGI. CDR3 sequence reads: CASSPLSGPQETQYF. The CDR3 DNA follows: TGTGCCAGCAGTCCCCTTTCAGGGCCCCAAGAGACCCAGTACTTC.

V and J are TRBV6-5 and TRBJ2-1; 9 bases line up with TRBD2. CDR3 size: 15 residues. The germline V gene has CDR1 MNHEY and CDR2 SVGAGI. Losses at the gene ends were 4 bases for V and 0 bases for J; bases not matched to a gene: 1. CDR3 DNA: TGTGCCAGCAGTTCACTAGCGGGCTCCTACAATGAGCAGTTCTTC. It codes for CASSSLAGSYNEQFF.

The V and J genes are TRBV10-3 and TRBJ2-7; 9 nucleotides line up with TRBD2. Unmatched junction bases numbered 3, after V lost 0 bases and J lost 0 bases. There are 16 residues in the CDR3. Germline V gene lookup returns CDR1 ENHRY and CDR2 SYGVKD. The chain's CDR3 is CAISESSGGNSYEQYF. The DNA of the CDR3 is TGTGCCATCAGTGAGTCTAGCGGGGGAAACTCCTACGAGCAGTACTTC.

V and J are TRBV7-8 and TRBJ1-3, with D possibly matching TRBD1 (5 bases). Trimming pared 1 base from V and 4 bases from J, leaving 20 bases between. Germline V gene data show CDR1 as SGHVS and CDR2 as FQNEAQ. CDR3 length: 18 residues. The DNA of the CDR3 is TGTGCCAGCAGCTTAGTTATGGGGCTAACGACGAAGGGAAACACCATATATTTT. Its translation is CASSLVMGLTTKGNTIYF.

CDR3 in amino acids: CASSANRDRGAFSIQYF. The CDR3 nucleotides are TGTGCCAGCAGCGCAAACCGGGACAGGGGGGCTTTTAGCATTCAGTACTTC. This chain joins TRBV3-1 (or the pseudogene TRBV3-2) and TRBJ2-4, with 11 bases that match TRBD1. The CDR3 runs 17 residues. V lost 5 bases, J lost 9 bases, and 15 bases stayed unmatched. Germline CDR1 and CDR2: LGHDT and YNNKEL (reference sequence).

CDR3 region: CASSLRPGLALYNEQFF. The DNA for the CDR3 is TGTGCCAGCAGCTTACGACCGGGACTAGCATTATACAATGAGCAGTTCTTC. The rearrangement links TRBV7-9 to TRBJ2-1, with 9 bases identical to TRBD2. The CDR3 loop spans 17 amino acids. V trimming: 2 bases; J trimming: 4 bases; junction bases outside the gene matches: 9. Germline CDR1 reads SEHNR; CDR2 reads FQNEAQ (reference sequence). The full variable domain, its missing parts supplied by reference TRBV7-9 and TRBJ2-1, is DTGVSQNPRHKITKRGQNVTFRCDPISEHNRLYWYRQTLGQGPEFLTYFQNEAQLEKSRLLSDRFSAERPKGSFSTLEIQRTEQGDSAMYLCASSLRPGLALYNEQFFGPGTRLTVL.

This clone was detected only once. The chain is built from TRBV7-8 and TRBJ2-1; 8 positions match TRBD1. CDR3 length: 15 residues. The junction had 8 bases not matched to a gene; V was cut back by 1 base and J by 9 bases. Looked up from germline, CDR1 is SGHVS and CDR2 is FQNEAQ. The CDR3 reads CASSLGSGGAGEQFF. In nucleotides, the CDR3 is TGTGCCAGCAGCTTAGGCTCAGGGGGCGCAGGTGAGCAGTTCTTC.

The chain uses TRBV7-2 and TRBJ2-1; 8 bases fit TRBD2. The CDR3 runs 15 residues. Germline V gives CDR1 SGHTA, CDR2 FQGNSA. V dropped 7 bases and J dropped 7; count of bases not matched to a gene: 12. CDR3 loop: CASTLDGGAGNEQFF. The CDR3, as DNA: TGTGCCAGCACCCTCGACGGGGGGGCTGGGAATGAGCAGTTCTTC.

This clone was counted a single time. At one end the junction does not follow the germline gene, possibly because of a read error. The CDR3 nucleotides are TGCGCCAGCAGTCAATCGGCAGGTCCTACCTTT. It specifies CASSQSAGPTF. The chain joins TRBV23-1 to TRBJ2-3; D unresolved. TRBV23-1 counts as an open reading frame of uncertain function. The CDR3 totals 11 residues.

The chain couples TRBV11-3 to TRBJ2-2; possible D gene TRBD1, 7 bases. The V and J ends lost 1 base and 1 base respectively, with 16 bases between them. This CDR3 contains 18 residues. Germline assignment: CDR1 SGHNT and CDR2 YENEEA. As DNA, the CDR3 is TGTGCCAGCAGCTTAGGGGGACGCGGGGACAGGAACACCGGGGAGCTGTTTTTT. Translating it yields CASSLGGRGDRNTGELFF.

The chain links TRBV9 to TRBJ2-1; 8 bases fit TRBD1. Germline V lookup: CDR1 SGDLS, CDR2 YYNGEE. This CDR3 has 15 residues. With 0 bases clipped from V and 6 bases from J, the junction kept 5 bases outside the gene matches. DNA of the CDR3: TGTGCCAGCAGCGTAGCAGGACAGGGACTCAATGAGCAGTTCTTC. It encodes CASSVAGQGLNEQFF.

The chain joins TRBV27 to TRBJ2-1; a possible D gene is TRBD2 (6 bases). The CDR3 is 15 amino acids. The V end lost 3 bases, the J end lost 0 bases, and 9 bases lay between the germline ends. CDR1 is MNHEY and CDR2 is SMNVEV in the germline V gene (reference sequence). The CDR3 reads CASSFSGSSYNEQFF. Written as DNA, the CDR3 is TGTGCCAGCAGTTTCTCCGGGAGCTCCTACAATGAGCAGTTCTTC.

The J gene is TRBJ1-1, the V gene TRBV25-1; D unresolved. CDR1 is MGHDK, CDR2 SYGVNS, per germline. Trimming removed 2 bases from V and 1 base from J, with 11 bases in between. CDR3 length: 15 amino acids. The CDR3 is CASSEPGRANTEAFF. DNA of the CDR3: TGTGCCAGCAGTGAACCCGGGCGGGCGAACACTGAAGCTTTCTTT.

Worth noting for this clone: Its ends do not fully match the called genes, so a read error is possible. The chain links TRBV6-5 to TRBJ2-1; weak D call: TRBD1 (6 bases). The germline CDR1 and CDR2 sequences are MNHEY and SVGAGI. The CDR3 sequence is 15 residues long. The CDR3 spells CASSYSVQGYSEQFF. The CDR3 DNA reads as TGTGCCAGCAGTTACTCGGTACAGGGTTACAGTGAGCAGTTCTTC.

This clone has only one observation. The V gene is TRBV4-1, the J gene TRBJ1-4; D is unresolved. There are 16 residues in the CDR3. CDR1 and CDR2 (germline): MGHRA, YSYEKL. Trimming took off 1 base at V and 0 bases at J, with 9 bases between the two ends. CDR3 amino acids: CASSQARDATNEKLFF. CDR3 nucleotide sequence: TGCGCCAGCAGCCAAGCGAGGGATGCAACTAATGAAAAACTGTTTTTT.

V usage is TRBV7-9 and J usage is TRBJ2-2; D gene ambiguous. This CDR3 has 14 amino acids. V was pared by 7 bases and J by 2 bases, with 11 bases between. Germline values: CDR1 SEHNR, CDR2 FQNEAQ (reference sequence). This CDR3 is CASTPTTNTGELFF. CDR3 nucleotides: TGTGCCAGCACCCCAACTACTAACACCGGGGAGCTGTTTTTT.

This chain uses TRBV6-5 with TRBJ1-6, with 8 bases lining up with TRBD1. CDR3 size: 13 residues. The V gene end was trimmed by 11 bases and the J gene end by 9 bases; junction bases not matched to a gene: 9. Per the germline V gene, CDR1 is MNHEY and CDR2 is SVGAGI. The CDR3 reads CALGGTGLSPLHF. The CDR3 bases are TGTGCCTTGGGAGGGACAGGCCTTTCACCCCTCCACTTT.

The genes are TRBV7-2 and TRBJ2-1; 7 bases align to TRBD1. V lost 2 bases and J lost 12; bases outside the gene matches: 7. Germline V CDR1 and CDR2: SGHTA, FQGNSA. This CDR3 comprises 13 residues. The CDR3 spells CASSLSGQVLQFF. Written as DNA, the CDR3 is TGTGCCAGCAGCTTATCCGGACAGGTTTTGCAGTTCTTC. The full variable domain, in which reference TRBV7-2 and TRBJ2-1 provide the parts outside the CDR3, is GAGVSQSPSNKVTEKGKDVELRCDPISGHTALYWYRQSLGQGLEFLIYFQGNSAPDKSGLPSDRFSAERTGGSVSTLTIQRTQQEDSAVYLCASSLSGQVLQFFGPGTRLTVL.

The V call is TRBV11-2, the J call TRBJ1-3, with D possibly matching TRBD1 (5 bases). Trimming pared 9 bases from V and 0 bases from J, leaving 12 bases between. Germline CDR1 and CDR2: SGHAT and FQNNGV. This CDR3 spans 14 amino acids. The CDR3 spells CASKTAISGNTIYF. CDR3 nucleotides: TGTGCCAGTAAGACAGCGATCTCTGGAAACACCATATATTTT.

The rearrangement uses TRBV5-1 and TRBJ2-3; unclear D gene. Trimming took off 5 bases at V and 2 bases at J, with 9 bases between the two ends. Germline V gives CDR1 SGHRS, CDR2 YFSETQ. The CDR3 runs to 13 residues. The CDR3 bases are TGCGCCAGCAGGTCCGGGTCCACAGATACGCAGTATTTT. Protein sequence: CASRSGSTDTQYF.